This paragraph covers one T cell receptor (beta chain) sequence. This table comes from immunoSEQ multiplex PCR, and its TCRdb copy is limited to in-frame clones, with some not included. The sample lists 1,500,000 or so clones, 95% to 97% occurring once. The germline CDR1 and CDR2 sequences are SGHTA and FQGNSA. The CDR3 runs to 15 residues. V lost 6 bases and J lost 4; bases outside the gene matches: 11. The data stem from a study of shared clonotypes between healthy human individuals. The rearrangement uses TRBV7-2 and TRBJ1-2; 7 bases are shared with TRBD1. The TCR originated in a man aged 25 to 40 in good health. Sequencing input: naive CD4+ T cells sorted from blood. The subset denotes: CD45RA+ positively selected. CDR3 amino acids: CASRSGGQPSYGYTF. CDR3 DNA sequence: TGTGCCAGCAGATCCGGGGGACAGCCTAGCTATGGCTACACCTTC.